The TCR beta chain described here comes from a study of T cell responses to AZD1222 COVID-19 vaccine. This CDR3 has 15 amino acids. Germline V gives CDR1 SGHKS, CDR2 YYEKEE (reference sequence). The V and J ends lost 3 bases and 4 bases, in that order; junction bases with no gene match: 5. This table comes from immunoSEQ multiplex PCR, and its TCRdb copy is limited to in-frame clones, with some not included. Found here are approximately 160,000 clones, approximately 90% of them singletons; the top ten hold about 1.4%. Sequencing used peripheral blood, obtained on day 0 of AZD1222 vaccination. The J gene is TRBJ2-1, the V gene TRBV5-5; 9 positions match TRBD1. This sequence was found in an adult in good health. The CDR3 nucleotides read TGTGCCAGCAGCTACCGACAGGGGGATTACAATGAGCAGTTCTTC. Translation: CASSYRQGDYNEQFF.